Following are 32 T cell receptor beta chains from one sample sequenced in a study of cytomegalovirus exposure and HLA in healthy donors. PCR was performed using 60 Vbeta and 13 Jbeta primers. Produced via immunoSEQ multiplex PCR; TCRdb's table is partial and in-frame only. The top ten hold approximately 2.6% of the sample, which has more than 95,000 clones, about 15% seen once. The sample taken for sequencing was PBMCs. The source of these receptors is a female donor in good health and CMV-seropositive.

The V gene is TRBV27, the J gene TRBJ1-5, with D perhaps TRBD1 (5 bases). This CDR3 spans 15 amino acids. Trimming took 8 bases from V and 2 from J, leaving 16 bases between them. The germline gives CDR1 MNHEY, CDR2 SMNVEV (reference sequence). Here the CDR3 DNA reads TGTGCCAGCTCCCCCGTGGGGGGAGGCAATCAGCCCCAGCATTTT. Protein sequence: CASSPVGGGNQPQHF.

This chain connects TRBV7-9 to TRBJ1-1; 9 bases agree with TRBD1. Germline V gene lookup returns CDR1 SEHNR and CDR2 FQNEAQ (reference sequence). Trimming at V came to 1 base and at J to 6 bases, leaving 3 bases not matched to a gene. This CDR3 has 14 residues. The CDR3 sequence: CASSLDRGPAEAFF. CDR3 in DNA: TGTGCCAGCAGCTTAGACAGGGGGCCGGCTGAAGCTTTCTTT.

The rearrangement uses TRBV27 and TRBJ1-1; D is unclear. Per germline, CDR1 MNHEY and CDR2 SMNVEV (reference sequence). This CDR3 is 15 amino acids long. With 3 bases removed from V and 0 bases from J, the gap between germline ends came to 11 bases. In DNA, the CDR3 is TGTGCCAGCAGTTTTGTCGAGAGATTGAACACTGAAGCTTTCTTT. The encoded protein is CASSFVERLNTEAFF.

The gene calls are TRBV5-1 and TRBJ2-1; 12 nucleotides match TRBD2. The V and J ends lost 6 bases and 7 bases, in that order; junction bases with no gene match: 5. Germline CDR1 SGHRS, CDR2 YFSETQ. The CDR3 is 14 amino acids. CDR3 coding DNA: TGCGCCAGCACTAGCGGGGGGGCGGCAAATGAGCAGTTCTTC. As protein: CASTSGGAANEQFF.

This clone turned up a few times. V and J are TRBV19 and TRBJ2-7; 12 bases agree with TRBD1. This CDR3 has 16 residues. Germline CDR1 LNHDA, CDR2 SQIVND (reference sequence). J was trimmed by 4 bases and V by 4 bases; bases with no gene match: 8. The CDR3 DNA reads as TGTGCCAGTAGTAATTCCGGGACAGGGGGCTGGTACGAGCAGTACTTC. Encoded protein: CASSNSGTGGWYEQYF. The full variable domain, its missing parts supplied by reference TRBV19 and TRBJ2-7, is DGGITQSPKYLFRKEGQNVTLSCEQNLNHDAMYWYRQDPGQGLRLIYYSQIVNDFQKGDIAEGYSVSREKKESFPLTVTSAQKNPTAFYLCASSNSGTGGWYEQYFGPGTRLTVT.

This clone has just a few counts. This chain joins TRBV19 and TRBJ2-1, with 7 bases identical to TRBD2. The CDR3 length is 17 residues. The germline CDR1 and CDR2 sequences are LNHDA and SQIVND (reference sequence). The J segment lost 0 bases and the V segment lost 6 bases, leaving 11 bases of the junction unmatched. CDR3 sequence (DNA): TGTGCCAGTAGCCCATCCTGGGGCGGGGGCTCCTACAATGAGCAGTTCTTC. Its protein is CASSPSWGGGSYNEQFF.

The chain joins TRBV10-3 to TRBJ1-6; D might be TRBD1 (6 bases). V lost 6 bases and J lost 8, with 17 bases in between. The length of the CDR3 is 15 residues. Germline V gene data show CDR1 as ENHRY and CDR2 as SYGVKD. The CDR3 reads CAISTTGSSDSPLHF. As DNA, the CDR3 is TGTGCCATCAGCACGACAGGATCGTCAGATTCACCCCTCCACTTT.

V is TRBV2 and J is TRBJ1-1; D is unresolved. Per germline, CDR1 SNHLY and CDR2 FYNNEI. Trimming stripped 5 bases from V and 6 bases from J, with 4 bases between. This CDR3 region has 10 residues. This CDR3 reads CASSSAEAFF. The CDR3 DNA reads TGTGCCAGCAGTTCCGCTGAAGCTTTCTTT.

The rearrangement joins TRBV5-1 to TRBJ2-1; TRBD2 matches at 7 bases. This CDR3 region has 15 residues. V lost 4 bases to trimming and J lost 0 bases; unmatched junction nucleotides: 4. Germline assignment: CDR1 SGHRS and CDR2 YFSETQ. For the CDR3, the DNA is TGCGCCAGCAGCGGGGGGGATGGCTCCTACAATGAGCAGTTCTTC. Translated: CASSGGDGSYNEQFF.

This clone was seen only a few times. The chain is built from TRBV2 and TRBJ2-1; 9 positions agree with TRBD2. The CDR3 sequence is 16 residues long. CDR1 is SNHLY, CDR2 FYNNEI, per germline. The trim removed 7 bases at V and 0 bases at J, leaving 7 bases unmatched. The CDR3 protein is CASKLLSGGSYNEQFF. The CDR3 region has the DNA TGTGCCAGCAAGCTCCTTAGCGGGGGCTCCTACAATGAGCAGTTCTTC.

In this sample, this clone turned up a few times. The chain links TRBV7-9 to TRBJ1-2; a possible D gene is TRBD1 (6 bases). There are 14 residues in the CDR3. With 0 bases removed from V and 2 bases from J, the gap between germline ends came to 7 bases. Per the germline V gene, CDR1 is SEHNR and CDR2 is FQNEAQ (reference sequence). The CDR3 reads CASSLAGTNYGYTF. The CDR3 DNA reads as TGTGCCAGCAGCTTAGCCGGGACAAACTATGGCTACACCTTC.

This clone appeared a few times. CDR3 residues: CASSSGLGGNTEAFF. In nucleotides, the CDR3 is TGTGCCAGCAGCTCCGGACTGGGTGGGAACACTGAAGCTTTCTTT. J is TRBJ1-1 and V is TRBV7-6; no firm D call. CDR1 and CDR2 (germline): SGHVS, FNYEAQ. The CDR3 contains 15 residues. Trimming cost V 4 bases and J 1 base, with 13 bases left between them.

This clone was counted only a few times. The J gene is TRBJ1-5, the V gene TRBV6-5; D uncertain. CDR3 size: 14 residues. Trimming left V 5 bases short and J 5 bases short, with 13 bases between. The germline gives CDR1 MNHEY, CDR2 SVGAGI. The CDR3 protein is CASSITRGDQPQHF. The CDR3 coding sequence is TGTGCCAGCAGTATAACACGGGGAGATCAGCCCCAGCATTTT.

The gene calls are TRBV30 and TRBJ2-5; no clear D. The J call may be incorrect, as the DNA end agrees better with TRBJ2-7. Germline CDR1 reads GTSNPN; CDR2 reads SVGIG (reference sequence). The CDR3 runs to 13 residues. This CDR3 reads CAWSVMVRYEQYF. DNA of the CDR3: TGTGCCTGGAGTGTAATGGTGCGCTACGAGCAGTACTTC.

The chain employs TRBV6-5 and TRBJ1-2, with 9 bases fitting TRBD1. This CDR3 has 16 residues. Trimming removed 4 bases from V and 7 bases from J; junction bases left unmatched: 13. The germline CDR1 and CDR2 sequences are MNHEY and SVGAGI. This chain's CDR3 is CASSFLTGGAPAGYTF. For the CDR3, the DNA is TGTGCCAGCAGTTTCCTAACAGGGGGCGCCCCGGCTGGCTACACCTTC.

This clone showed up just a few times. The rearrangement joins TRBV4-3 to TRBJ2-1; the match to TRBD1 covers 7 bases. This CDR3 has 15 residues. CDR1 is LGHNA and CDR2 is YSLEER in the germline V gene. The J segment lost 3 bases and the V segment lost 2 bases, leaving 4 bases of the junction unmatched. In DNA, the CDR3 is TGCGCCAGCAGCCAAAGGGACAGCCACTACAATGAGCAGTTCTTC. Its translation: CASSQRDSHYNEQFF.

This clone occurred a few times. This sequence joins TRBV19 and TRBJ1-5; D not certain. Germline V gene data show CDR1 as LNHDA and CDR2 as SQIVND (reference sequence). The CDR3 length is 15 residues. The V end lost 6 bases, the J end lost 0 bases, and 12 bases lay between the germline ends. CDR3 sequence: CASRGGWNSNQPQHF. The CDR3 nucleotides read TGTGCCAGTAGGGGAGGGTGGAATAGCAATCAGCCCCAGCATTTT.

This clone turned up a few times. The chain uses TRBV30 and TRBJ2-7; TRBD2 aligns across 7 bases. The CDR3 length is 14 residues. J was trimmed by 0 bases and V by 4 bases; bases with no gene match: 6. Looked up from germline, CDR1 is GTSNPN and CDR2 is SVGIG (reference sequence). This CDR3 is CAWNRGGASYEQYF. The CDR3 coding sequence is TGTGCCTGGAATCGCGGGGGAGCCTCCTACGAGCAGTACTTC.

The chain uses TRBV13 and TRBJ2-2; the match to TRBD2 covers 7 bases. Germline V gene lookup returns CDR1 PRHDT and CDR2 FYEKMQ (reference sequence). The CDR3 has 15 amino acids. J lost 3 bases, V lost 4 bases, and 5 bases had no gene match. The CDR3 is CASSWGGSYTGELFF. The DNA for the CDR3 is TGTGCCAGCAGCTGGGGGGGGAGTTACACCGGGGAGCTGTTTTTT.

This clone came up a few times. This chain joins TRBV11-3 and TRBJ1-1; D is ambiguous. Germline CDR1 SGHNT, CDR2 YENEEA. There are 12 residues in the CDR3. Trimming took off 1 base at V and 7 bases at J, with 7 bases between the two ends. The DNA of the CDR3 is TGTGCCAGCAGCTTAGGAGGTCGTGAAGCTTTCTTT. Its protein product is CASSLGGREAFF.

This clone was observed a few times. The chain joins TRBV19 to TRBJ2-6; possible D gene TRBD1, 6 bases. The CDR3 contains 16 residues. Deletions cut 6 bases from V and 0 bases from J, with 12 bases between. CDR1 and CDR2 from the germline V gene are LNHDA and SQIVND (reference sequence). The CDR3 is CASRQGMSSGANVLTF. The CDR3 DNA reads TGTGCCAGTAGACAGGGTATGAGCTCTGGGGCCAACGTCCTGACTTTC.

The chain uses TRBV29-1 and TRBJ2-3, with 7 positions matching TRBD1. This CDR3 is 14 amino acids long. Losses at the gene ends were 4 bases for V and 0 bases for J; bases not matched to a gene: 4. The germline CDR1 and CDR2 sequences are SQVTM and ANQGSEA. The CDR3 here is CSVARGSSTDTQYF. The CDR3 region has the DNA TGCAGCGTTGCCAGGGGGTCTAGCACAGATACGCAGTATTTT.

This chain links TRBV4-3 with TRBJ2-7; D is ambiguous. Trimming shortened V by 0 bases and J by 0 bases, and 6 bases separated the two germline ends. Germline lookup yields CDR1 LGHNA and CDR2 YSLEER. This CDR3 spans 14 amino acids. This CDR3 is CASSQDLSSYEQYF. In DNA form, the CDR3 reads TGCGCCAGCAGCCAAGATTTGAGCTCCTACGAGCAGTACTTC.

This chain connects TRBV7-2 to TRBJ2-1, with TRBD2 matching over 9 bases. The CDR3 is 15 amino acids. Germline CDR1 reads SGHTA; CDR2 reads FQGNSA. Germline trimming cut 1 base from V and 7 bases from J; bases unmatched to any gene: 5. The CDR3 reads CASSLGTSARNEQFF. The CDR3 DNA is TGTGCCAGCAGCTTAGGGACTAGCGCTCGAAATGAGCAGTTCTTC.

This chain connects TRBV30 to TRBJ1-6; 7 bases line up with TRBD1. Trimming at V came to 3 bases and at J to 9 bases, leaving 8 bases not matched to a gene. The CDR3 is 14 amino acids. The germline V gene encodes CDR1 GTSNPN and CDR2 SVGIG (reference sequence). The DNA for the CDR3 is TGTGCCTGGAGGTGGGACAGTGGCATTTCACCCCTCCACTTT. Amino acids: CAWRWDSGISPLHF.

V gene TRBV5-4 combines with J gene TRBJ2-1; maybe TRBD1 (5 bases). The germline V gene encodes CDR1 SGHNT and CDR2 YYREEE (reference sequence). The CDR3 has 15 residues. Trimming left V 0 bases short and J 0 bases short, with 7 bases between. This CDR3 is CASSLGQSSYNEQFF. CDR3 nucleotide sequence: TGTGCCAGCAGCTTGGGACAGAGCTCCTACAATGAGCAGTTCTTC.

This clone turned up a few times. This chain joins TRBV18 and TRBJ1-1; D remains unclear. V lost 4 bases and J lost 2, with 20 bases in between. Germline values: CDR1 KGHSH, CDR2 LQKENI. The CDR3 sequence is 17 residues long. CDR3 DNA: TGTGCCAGCTCACGAAATACACCGGGGTCGGCTAACACTGAAGCTTTCTTT. Translation: CASSRNTPGSANTEAFF.

This clone has more than one count but fewer than ten. This chain joins TRBV5-6 and TRBJ1-5, with D tentatively TRBD1 (5 bases). With 1 base removed from V and 7 bases from J, the gap between germline ends came to 9 bases. This CDR3 comprises 13 residues. Germline lookup yields CDR1 SGHDT and CDR2 YYEEEE. The CDR3 nucleotides read TGTGCCAGCAGCTTGATTGGGGGGCAGCCCCAGCATTTT. As protein: CASSLIGGQPQHF.

The chain joins TRBV7-8 to TRBJ2-7, with 9 bases matching TRBD2. This CDR3 comprises 15 residues. V lost 6 bases and J lost 3; bases outside the gene matches: 9. The V gene's germline CDR1 is SGHVS and CDR2 FQNEAQ. This CDR3 reads CASSQRTSGLYEQYF. The CDR3 nucleotides read TGTGCCAGCAGTCAACGAACTAGCGGGCTCTACGAGCAGTACTTC. The full variable domain, in which reference TRBV7-8 and TRBJ2-7 provide the parts outside the CDR3, is GAGVSQSPRYKVAKRGQDVALRCDPISGHVSLFWYQQALGQGPEFLTYFQNEAQLDKSGLPSDRFFAERPEGSVSTLKIQRTQQEDSAVYLCASSQRTSGLYEQYFGPGTRLTVT.

This clone was seen only a few times. CDR3 DNA sequence: TGTGCCAGCAGCTTAGGTGACAGGGACCAAGAGACCCAGTACTTC. This gives the protein CASSLGDRDQETQYF. The chain uses TRBV7-3 and TRBJ2-5; 7 nucleotides match TRBD1. In germline, CDR1 is SGHTA, CDR2 FQGTGA. The CDR3 is 15 amino acids. The V gene end was trimmed by 2 bases and the J gene end by 0 bases; junction bases not matched to a gene: 3.

In this sample, this clone turned up many times. In the same sample, other DNA sequences code for this CDR3. This CDR3 reads CASSAGTGAGEQYF. CDR3 nucleotide sequence: TGTGCCAGCAGTGCCGGAACAGGGGCCGGCGAGCAGTACTTC. This chain connects TRBV2 to TRBJ2-7; the match to TRBD1 covers 7 bases. V dropped 4 bases and J dropped 6; count of bases not matched to a gene: 9. Germline V gene data show CDR1 as SNHLY and CDR2 as FYNNEI. This CDR3 has 14 residues.

J is TRBJ1-2 and V is TRBV2, with D perhaps TRBD1 (6 bases). Germline CDR1 SNHLY, CDR2 FYNNEI. The CDR3 contains 15 residues. Trimming took off 5 bases at V and 0 bases at J, with 13 bases between the two ends. The CDR3, as DNA: TGTGCCAGCAGTCCTTTACAGGGATCTAACTATGGCTACACCTTC. Translating gives CASSPLQGSNYGYTF.